This is a list of T cell receptor beta chains from one sample in a study of control samples from healthy donors and cancer patients. Measured with immunoSEQ multiplex PCR; TCRdb has only the in-frame clones, and not every one. The sample lists 100,000 to 150,000 clones; about 92% were seen once. Sequenced: PBMCs. These receptors came from a man aged 45-65 years with head and neck cancer. Both conserved end residues are part of each CDR3. D genes are given only for firm matches. Size is omitted from some rows. Given values are once, few, many or a class for expanded clones.

size: .
length: 15
D: .
J: TRBJ2-7
V: TRBV4-1
DNA: TGCGCCAGCAGCCAAGATTATCCCGGGCCCTACGAGCAGTACTTC
CDR3: CASSQDYPGPYEQYF

size: .
length: 13
D: TRBD2
J: TRBJ2-7
V: TRBV5-1
DNA: TGCGCCAGCAGCGGGGGACTAGCGAACGAGCAGTACTTC
CDR3: CASSGGLANEQYF

size: .
length: 15
D: .
J: TRBJ2-1
V: TRBV9
DNA: TGTGCCAGCAGCGTAGTAGGACAGTCCTACAATGAGCAGTTCTTC
CDR3: CASSVVGQSYNEQFF

size: .
length: 16
D: TRBD2
J: TRBJ2-7
V: TRBV7-6
DNA: TGTGCCAGCAGCTTAGGCATGGGACTAGCCCCCTACGAGCAGTACTTC
CDR3: CASSLGMGLAPYEQYF

size: .
length: 16
D: .
J: TRBJ2-1
V: TRBV11-3
DNA: TGTGCCAGCAGCCCTAGACCTAGCAACTCCTACAATGAGCAGTTCTTC
CDR3: CASSPRPSNSYNEQFF

size: .
length: 14
D: .
J: TRBJ1-2
V: TRBV7-9
DNA: TGTGCCAGCAGCTTGGGCCAGGAAGGCTATGGCTACACCTTC
CDR3: CASSLGQEGYGYTF

size: .
length: 14
D: TRBD1
J: TRBJ1-2
V: TRBV27
DNA: TGTGCCAGCAGTTTAGAGGGGGCAGGGTATGGCTACACCTTC
CDR3: CASSLEGAGYGYTF

size: .
length: 17
D: TRBD2
J: TRBJ2-1
V: TRBV5-1
DNA: TGCGCCAGCGGGTTCCCTCCCGGGACTAGCTCTACCAATGAGCAGTTCTTC
CDR3: CASGFPPGTSSTNEQFF

size: .
length: 15
D: TRBD1
J: TRBJ2-1
V: TRBV30
DNA: TGTGCCTGGAGTGAAGGGGGGACAGGGGGTTTACGGCAGTTCTTC
CDR3: CAWSEGGTGGLRQFF

size: .
length: 13
D: TRBD2
J: TRBJ2-3
V: TRBV28
DNA: TGTGCCAGCCTTAGCGGGAACACAGATACGCAGTATTTT
CDR3: CASLSGNTDTQYF

size: .
length: 16
D: TRBD2
J: TRBJ2-1
V: TRBV10-3
DNA: TGTGCCATCAGCGATTCTTGGACTAGCGGGGGGCACGAGCAGTTCTTC
CDR3: CAISDSWTSGGHEQFF

size: .
length: 14
D: .
J: TRBJ2-3
V: TRBV6-5
DNA: TGTGCCAGCAGACTCCAGGGCACCACAGATACGCAGTATTTT
CDR3: CASRLQGTTDTQYF

size: .
length: 16
D: TRBD2
J: TRBJ2-3
V: TRBV7-6
DNA: TGTGCCAGCAGCTTAGTACTAGCGGGGGGGCTTGATACGCAGTATTTT
CDR3: CASSLVLAGGLDTQYF

size: .
length: 14
D: .
J: TRBJ2-3
V: TRBV28
DNA: TGTGCCAGCACCCAACTAGGGCGCACAGATACGCAGTATTTT
CDR3: CASTQLGRTDTQYF

size: .
length: 12
D: .
J: TRBJ1-5
V: TRBV12-3/TRBV12-4
DNA: TGTGCCAGCAGTAATAGCAATCAGCCCCAGCATTTT
CDR3: CASSNSNQPQHF

size: .
length: 15
D: TRBD1
J: TRBJ2-3
V: TRBV11-1
DNA: TGTGCCAGCAGCTCGAGACAGGGCGTCGTCAATACGCAGTATTTT
CDR3: CASSSRQGVVNTQYF

size: few
length: 16
D: .
J: TRBJ1-1
V: TRBV19
DNA: TGTGCCAGTAGTATGGACGACACCGGGCACAACACTGAAGCTTTCTTT
CDR3: CASSMDDTGHNTEAFF

size: .
length: 12
D: .
J: TRBJ2-1
V: TRBV28
DNA: TGTGCCAGTGGGATGCGCTACAATGAGCAGTTCTTC
CDR3: CASGMRYNEQFF

size: .
length: 14
D: .
J: TRBJ1-5
V: TRBV19
DNA: TGTGCCAGTAGTATAGGGGGTACAAAACAGCCCCAGCATTTT
CDR3: CASSIGGTKQPQHF

size: once
length: 13
D: .
J: TRBJ1-1
V: TRBV30
DNA: TGTGCCTGGAGTGTAATAAGCAACACTGAAGCTTTCTTT
CDR3: CAWSVISNTEAFF

size: .
length: 19
D: .
J: TRBJ1-5
V: TRBV15
DNA: TGTGCCTCCTCAAACTATAGGGACTCCCCGGGTCGGGTAGGTCAGCCCCAGCATTTT
CDR3: CASSNYRDSPGRVGQPQHF

size: .
length: 15
D: .
J: TRBJ2-3
V: TRBV28
DNA: TGTGCCAGCAGTTCGCCGGCGACGGGAACAGATACGCAGTATTTT
CDR3: CASSSPATGTDTQYF

size: .
length: 17
D: TRBD1
J: TRBJ1-4
V: TRBV7-9
DNA: TGTGCCAGCAGCCGAGTCACAGGGGCCACAACTAATGAAAAACTGTTTTTT
CDR3: CASSRVTGATTNEKLFF

size: .
length: 11
D: .
J: TRBJ2-1
V: TRBV14
DNA: TGTGCCAGCAGCCTCCTCGGTGAGCAGTTCTTC
CDR3: CASSLLGEQFF

size: .
length: 11
D: .
J: TRBJ1-4
V: TRBV7-9
DNA: TGTGCCAGCCAGGCTGCTGAAAAACTGTTTTTT
CDR3: CASQAAEKLFF

size: .
length: 15
D: TRBD1
J: TRBJ1-5
V: TRBV28
DNA: TGTGCCAGCAGTCCCGACAGGGTCGGCAATCAGCCCCAGCATTTT
CDR3: CASSPDRVGNQPQHF

size: .
length: 14
D: .
J: TRBJ1-5
V: TRBV9
DNA: TGTGCCAGCAGCGTATCCCCGGCGGGAGCAGCCCAGCATTTT
CDR3: CASSVSPAGAAQHF

size: .
length: 16
D: TRBD1
J: TRBJ1-6
V: TRBV18
DNA: TGTGCCAGCTCACCGCCCGGGACAGGAGTTAGTTCACCCCTCCACTTT
CDR3: CASSPPGTGVSSPLHF

size: .
length: 13
D: .
J: TRBJ1-3
V: TRBV24-1
DNA: TGTGCCACCACCGCATGGGGGGAGGACACCATATATTTT
CDR3: CATTAWGEDTIYF

size: once
length: 13
D: TRBD1
J: TRBJ2-3
V: TRBV7-9
DNA: TGTGCCAGCAGGCAGGGGGCCGCAGATACGCAGTATTTT
CDR3: CASRQGAADTQYF

size: .
length: 15
D: .
J: TRBJ1-6
V: TRBV28
DNA: TGTGCCAGCAGCCCCCCCACACCTTATAATTCACCCCTCCACTTT
CDR3: CASSPPTPYNSPLHF

size: once
length: 15
D: .
J: TRBJ2-3
V: TRBV7-3
DNA: TGTGCCAGCAGCTTAAATGGACAGTTCACAGATACGCAGTATTTT
CDR3: CASSLNGQFTDTQYF

size: .
length: 16
D: TRBD1
J: TRBJ1-2
V: TRBV4-3
DNA: TGCGCCAGCAGCCAAGATCTGGGACAGGGGCGCTATGGCTACACCTTC
CDR3: CASSQDLGQGRYGYTF

size: .
length: 12
D: .
J: TRBJ1-3
V: TRBV30
DNA: TGTGCCTGGAAACACTCTGGAAACACCATATATTTT
CDR3: CAWKHSGNTIYF

size: .
length: 12
D: .
J: TRBJ2-7
V: TRBV6-5
DNA: TGTGCCAGCTGGGGCAACTCCTACGAGCAGTACTTC
CDR3: CASWGNSYEQYF

size: .
length: 14
D: .
J: TRBJ1-1
V: TRBV7-2
DNA: TGTGCCAGCAGCTTAGCGAGGGGAGGCACTGAAGCTTTCTTT
CDR3: CASSLARGGTEAFF

size: .
length: 13
D: .
J: TRBJ1-1
V: TRBV30
DNA: TGTGCCGGAGTCGTGGACGGGCCCCCTGAAGCTTTCTTT
CDR3: CAGVVDGPPEAFF

size: .
length: 13
D: .
J: TRBJ1-2
V: TRBV6-5
DNA: TGTGCCAGCACCAAGGGGGGCAGCTATGGCTACACCTTC
CDR3: CASTKGGSYGYTF

size: .
length: 16
D: .
J: TRBJ2-2
V: TRBV5-4
DNA: TGTGCCAGCAGCAAGTACAGGGTGAAAAACACCGGGGAGCTGTTTTTT
CDR3: CASSKYRVKNTGELFF

size: .
length: 13
D: TRBD1
J: TRBJ1-6
V: TRBV10-3
DNA: TGTGCCATCAGTGAGGGGACAGGGTTCCCCCTCCACTTT
CDR3: CAISEGTGFPLHF

size: .
length: 13
D: .
J: TRBJ2-7
V: TRBV5-5
DNA: TGTGCCAGCAGCTCAGGGGTCCTCTACGAGCAGTACTTC
CDR3: CASSSGVLYEQYF

size: .
length: 14
D: .
J: TRBJ1-5
V: TRBV15
DNA: TGTGCCACCAGCAGAGTGGAGGGCAATCAGCCCCAGCATTTT
CDR3: CATSRVEGNQPQHF

size: .
length: 14
D: .
J: TRBJ2-3
V: TRBV30
DNA: TGTGCCTGGAGTGAGGCAGTTCCCACAGATACGCAGTATTTT
CDR3: CAWSEAVPTDTQYF

size: .
length: 12
D: .
J: TRBJ2-5
V: TRBV4-1
DNA: TGCGCCAGCAGCCAAGTGGCGGGGACCCAGTACTTC
CDR3: CASSQVAGTQYF

size: .
length: 15
D: .
J: TRBJ1-3
V: TRBV5-1
DNA: TGCGCCAGCAGTCCAGGGAGCGGCTCTGGAAACACCATATATTTT
CDR3: CASSPGSGSGNTIYF

size: .
length: 15
D: TRBD1
J: TRBJ2-7
V: TRBV6-5
DNA: TGTGCCAGCAGCTTTCCGGGACAGGGGTTGTTCGAGCAGTACTTC
CDR3: CASSFPGQGLFEQYF